This T cell receptor beta chain derives from a study of T-cell memory formation after mild COVID-19. Study details: Clusters were largely donor specific. Study-wide points: Balance between CD4 and CD8 was seen in clones contracting day 15 to 85, and a CD4+ lean was seen in later expanders. Shrinking CD4+ clones were chiefly CM and EM; CD8+ ones were chiefly EMRA.

5'RACE primed at constant segments yielded TCR alpha and TCR beta cDNA libraries bearing sample barcodes and UMIs. A single record per CDR3 protein comes from TCRdb applying MiXCR to the 5' RACE reads. Of around 340,000 distinct CDR3 sequences in the sample, 20% to 25% are singletons; the top ten hold about an eighth. This clonotype was seen a handful of times. Its antigen remains unidentified. Looked up from germline, CDR1 is SEHNR and CDR2 is FQNEAQ (reference sequence). The CDR3 sequence is 16 residues long. With 2 bases clipped from V and 2 bases from J, the junction kept 4 bases outside the gene matches.

The specimen sequenced was PBMCs or a T cell subset sorted from them (not recorded which). The rearrangement uses TRBV7-9 and TRBJ2-3; 10 nucleotides line up with TRBD2. The clonotype originates from an adult woman who had mild COVID-19 (a few samples of this study predate the infection). Cell type and time point are not known. CDR3 coding DNA: TGTGCCAGCAGCTTAACGAGCGGGGGGGTCACAGATACGCAGTATTTT. It yields the protein CASSLTSGGVTDTQYF.